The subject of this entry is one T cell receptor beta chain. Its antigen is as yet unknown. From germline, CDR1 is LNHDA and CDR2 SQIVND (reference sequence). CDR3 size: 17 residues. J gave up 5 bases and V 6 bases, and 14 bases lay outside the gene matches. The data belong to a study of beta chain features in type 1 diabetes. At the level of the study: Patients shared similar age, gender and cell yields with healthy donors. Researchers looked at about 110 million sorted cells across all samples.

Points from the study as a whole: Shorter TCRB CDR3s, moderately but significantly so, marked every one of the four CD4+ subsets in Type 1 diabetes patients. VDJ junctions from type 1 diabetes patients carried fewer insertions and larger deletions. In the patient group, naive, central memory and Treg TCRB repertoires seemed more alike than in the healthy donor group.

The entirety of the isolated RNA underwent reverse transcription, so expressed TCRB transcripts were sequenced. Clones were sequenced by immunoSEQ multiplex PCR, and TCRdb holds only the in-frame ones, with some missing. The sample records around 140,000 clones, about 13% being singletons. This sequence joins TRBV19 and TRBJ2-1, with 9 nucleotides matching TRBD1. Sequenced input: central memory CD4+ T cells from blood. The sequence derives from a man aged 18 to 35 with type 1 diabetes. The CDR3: CASRPTGGWNPDNEQFF. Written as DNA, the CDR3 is TGTGCCAGTAGGCCAACAGGGGGCTGGAATCCGGACAATGAGCAGTTCTTC.